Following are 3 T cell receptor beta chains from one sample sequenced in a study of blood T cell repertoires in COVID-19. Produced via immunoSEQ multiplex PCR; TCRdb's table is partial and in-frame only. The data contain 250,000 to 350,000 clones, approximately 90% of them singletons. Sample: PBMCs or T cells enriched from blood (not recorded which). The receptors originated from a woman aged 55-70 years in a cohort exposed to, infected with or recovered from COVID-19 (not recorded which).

The CDR3 here is CASSAPGLAGKNNEQFF. For the CDR3, the DNA is TGTGCCAGCAGCGCGCCTGGACTAGCGGGGAAGAACAATGAGCAGTTCTTC. The chain joins TRBV9 to TRBJ2-1; 12 nucleotides match TRBD2. The CDR3 runs to 17 residues. From germline, CDR1 is SGDLS and CDR2 YYNGEE. V was pared by 3 bases and J by 5 bases, with 9 bases of the junction left unmatched.

In DNA, the CDR3 is TGCGCCAGCAGCCAGGGACTAGCGGGAGTCTATGAGCAGTTCTTC. It yields the protein CASSQGLAGVYEQFF. The rearrangement uses TRBV5-1 and TRBJ2-1; 14 bases are a match to TRBD2. Germline V CDR1 and CDR2: SGHRS, YFSETQ. Trimming took 4 bases from V and 8 from J; bases not matched to a gene: 5. The CDR3 is 15 residues long.

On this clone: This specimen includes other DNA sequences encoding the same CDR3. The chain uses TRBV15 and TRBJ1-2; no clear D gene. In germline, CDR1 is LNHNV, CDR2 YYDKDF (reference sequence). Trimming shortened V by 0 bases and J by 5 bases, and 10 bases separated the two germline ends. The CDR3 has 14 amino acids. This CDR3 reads CATSRDRGRYGYTF. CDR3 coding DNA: TGTGCCACCAGCAGAGACCGGGGTCGGTATGGCTACACCTTC.